This T cell receptor beta chain is drawn from a study of blood T cell repertoires in COVID-19. Method: immunoSEQ multiplex PCR; TCRdb's copy keeps in-frame clones and lacks some. Of around 120,000 clones listed, 60% to 85% were seen once; the top ten hold about 0.84%. The CDR3 totals 14 residues. The germline V gene has CDR1 MNHNS and CDR2 SASEGT. The junction had 4 bases not matched to a gene; V was cut back by 5 bases and J by 3 bases. The sample taken for sequencing was peripheral blood. The origin of this receptor is a human donor with acute or convalescent COVID-19. The donor label of this sample is uncertain. This sequence joins TRBV6-1 and TRBJ1-3; 7 bases match TRBD1. The CDR3 here is CASSLTGVGNTIYF. The CDR3 DNA is TGTGCCAGCAGTCTTACAGGGGTTGGAAACACCATATATTTT.